Listed here are 31 T cell receptor beta chains from one sample, sequenced in a study of cytomegalovirus exposure and HLA in healthy donors. Libraries were prepared by immunoSEQ multiplex PCR; TCRdb keeps only in-frame clonotypes and omits some of them. The table has about 64,000 clones, around nine tenths seen once. The specimen sequenced was PBMCs. These receptors came from a woman aged 18-29 years in good health and CMV-seronegative.

This clone came up once. CDR3 in amino acids: CASSDPRETQYF. The CDR3 DNA reads as TGTGCCAGCAGTGACCCCCGGGAAACCCAGTACTTC. The V call is TRBV6-4, the J call TRBJ2-5; a possible D gene is TRBD2 (5 bases). This CDR3 is 12 amino acids long. Germline-derived CDR1 and CDR2 are MRHNA and SNTAGT. Trimming took off 2 bases at V and 8 bases at J, with 9 bases between the two ends.

The chain combines TRBV14 with TRBJ2-5, with unresolved D. The CDR3 sequence is 15 residues long. Germline loops: CDR1 SGHDN, CDR2 FVKESK. Trimming stripped 0 bases from V and 5 bases from J, with 13 bases between. The CDR3 bases are TGTGCCAGCAGCCAAGATTTGAATAGTTGGGAGACCCAGTACTTC. It translates to CASSQDLNSWETQYF.

This clone came up once. The chain combines TRBV28 with TRBJ2-5, with 12 bases lining up with TRBD1. This CDR3 spans 15 amino acids. After removal of 6 bases from V and 5 bases from J, the junction contained 7 bases not matched to a gene. Germline V lookup: CDR1 MDHEN, CDR2 SYDVKM. The CDR3 DNA reads as TGTGCCAGCAGATTAACCGGGACAGGGGGCGAGACCCAGTACTTC. As protein: CASRLTGTGGETQYF.

The chain employs TRBV13 and TRBJ2-7; D is unresolved. Germline CDR1 PRHDT, CDR2 FYEKMQ (reference sequence). The CDR3 is 15 amino acids. Trimming pared 5 bases from V and 0 bases from J, leaving 14 bases between. CDR3 nucleotides: TGTGCCAGCAGCCCCCCCAGTTACCTCTCCTACGAGCAGTACTTC. This sequence encodes CASSPPSYLSYEQYF.

The V and J genes are TRBV28 and TRBJ2-7; 8 bases agree with TRBD2. This CDR3 region has 16 residues. With 4 bases clipped from V and 0 bases from J, the junction kept 8 bases outside the gene matches. CDR1 is MDHEN, CDR2 SYDVKM, per germline. The CDR3 DNA reads TGTGCCAGCAGTTCCCCCATAGCGGGAAGCTCCTACGAGCAGTACTTC. Protein sequence: CASSSPIAGSSYEQYF. Combining the CDR3 with reference TRBV28 and TRBJ2-7 gives the whole variable domain DVKVTQSSRYLVKRTGEKVFLECVQDMDHENMFWYRQDPGLGLRLIYFSYDVKMKEKGDIPEGYSVSREKKERFSLILESASTNQTSMYLCASSSPIAGSSYEQYFGPGTRLTVT.

The rearrangement uses TRBV5-1 and TRBJ2-3; the match to TRBD2 covers 7 bases. The trim removed 4 bases at V and 1 base at J, leaving 3 bases unmatched. The CDR3 loop spans 14 amino acids. The germline V gene encodes CDR1 SGHRS and CDR2 YFSETQ. This CDR3 reads CASSRAGRTDTQYF. The CDR3 DNA follows: TGCGCCAGCAGCCGAGCGGGGCGCACAGATACGCAGTATTTT.

The chain has TRBV10-3 and TRBJ2-1, with 16 bases lining up with TRBD2. CDR3 size: 16 residues. Germline CDR1 reads ENHRY; CDR2 reads SYGVKD. The V gene end was trimmed by 5 bases and the J gene end by 10 bases; junction bases not matched to a gene: 8. CDR3 residues: CAISPGLAGGPKEQFF. The CDR3, as DNA: TGTGCCATCAGTCCGGGACTAGCGGGGGGGCCGAAGGAGCAGTTCTTC.

The J gene is TRBJ2-5, the V gene TRBV7-2, with 7 bases fitting TRBD1. Losses at the gene ends were 3 bases for V and 7 bases for J; bases not matched to a gene: 14. The germline V gene encodes CDR1 SGHTA and CDR2 FQGNSA. The length of the CDR3 is 16 residues. CDR3 nucleotide sequence: TGTGCCAGCAGCTTTACAGGGGTGGGGAGCATGCGGACCCAGTACTTC. Translating gives CASSFTGVGSMRTQYF.

In this sample, this clone turned up once. This sequence joins TRBV7-9 and TRBJ2-7; 7 bases are shared with TRBD1. The length of the CDR3 is 13 residues. CDR1 and CDR2 (germline): SEHNR, FQNEAQ (reference sequence). Losses at the gene ends were 3 bases for V and 4 bases for J; bases not matched to a gene: 3. CDR3: CASSFQGVYEQYF. The CDR3 DNA reads as TGTGCCAGCAGCTTTCAGGGGGTATACGAGCAGTACTTC.

This chain connects TRBV6-5 to TRBJ2-1; a weak D match, TRBD2 (6 bases). CDR3 length equals 15 residues. V was cut by 7 bases and J by 1 base, with 14 bases left in between. Per the germline V gene, CDR1 is MNHEY and CDR2 is SVGAGI. In nucleotides, the CDR3 is TGTGCCAGCAACGACATCGGGGGTTCCTACAATGAGCAGTTCTTC. This codes for CASNDIGGSYNEQFF.

This chain uses TRBV2 with TRBJ1-5, with 11 bases fitting TRBD1. The CDR3 is made up of 18 amino acids. The V gene end was trimmed by 2 bases and the J gene end by 0 bases; junction bases not matched to a gene: 6. In germline, CDR1 is SNHLY, CDR2 FYNNEI. Here the CDR3 reads CASSEWTGGLGSNQPQHF. The CDR3 region has the DNA TGTGCCAGCAGTGAATGGACAGGGGGCCTGGGTAGCAATCAGCCCCAGCATTTT.

This sequence joins TRBV25-1 and TRBJ1-4; 8 nucleotides align to TRBD1. The CDR3 runs 14 residues. CDR1 is MGHDK and CDR2 is SYGVNS in the germline V gene. V lost 8 bases to trimming and J lost 5 bases; unmatched junction nucleotides: 7. CDR3 sequence: CASVGRTGNEKLFF. As DNA, the CDR3 is TGTGCCAGCGTGGGGCGGACAGGGAATGAAAAACTGTTTTTT.

The chain recombines TRBV7-8 with TRBJ2-7, with TRBD1 identical over 9 bases. V was clipped by 4 bases and J by 2 bases; unmatched bases: 3. This CDR3 has 14 amino acids. CDR1 is SGHVS, CDR2 FQNEAQ, per germline. The CDR3 DNA is TGTGCCAGCAGCTCTAGGGACAGGGCCTACGAGCAGTACTTC. Translating it yields CASSSRDRAYEQYF.

Here the CDR3 reads CASSIYGTANNQPQHF. CDR3 nucleotides: TGTGCCAGTAGTATATATGGGACAGCGAACAATCAGCCCCAGCATTTT. The chain has TRBV19 and TRBJ1-5; TRBD1 matches at 7 bases. CDR1 LNHDA and CDR2 SQIVND come from the germline V gene (reference sequence). Germline trimming cut 2 bases from V and 3 bases from J; bases unmatched to any gene: 7. This CDR3 is built from 16 residues.

Worth noting for this clone: At one end the junction does not follow the germline gene, possibly because of a read error. This chain links TRBV7-3 with TRBJ1-1, with D unclear. CDR1 is SGHTA and CDR2 is FQGTGA in the germline V gene. CDR3 length equals 14 residues. The CDR3 protein is CASSLMKSGAPQWF. The CDR3 coding sequence is TGTGCCAGCAGCTTAATGAAGAGTGGAGCCCCTCAGTGGTTT. The whole variable domain, filled in from reference TRBV7-3 and TRBJ1-1, reads GAGVSQTPSNKVTEKGKYVELRCDPISGHTALYWYRQSLGQGPEFLIYFQGTGAADDSGLPNDRFFAVRPEGSVSTLKIQRTERGDSAVYLCASSLMKSGAPQWFGQGTRLTVV.

This rearrangement joins TRBV7-9 to TRBJ2-7; D not resolved. V was cut by 4 bases and J by 6 bases, with 7 bases left in between. Per the germline V gene, CDR1 is SEHNR and CDR2 is FQNEAQ (reference sequence). The CDR3 length is 11 residues. CDR3 protein: CASSSTGEQYF. In nucleotides, the CDR3 is TGTGCCAGCAGCTCGACGGGCGAGCAGTACTTC.

Here the CDR3 DNA reads TGTGCCAGCAGTTTAACCCCCCGGGGGAGTAACACTGAAGCTTTCTTT. Protein product: CASSLTPRGSNTEAFF. The chain couples TRBV27 to TRBJ1-1; D possibly corresponds to TRBD1 (5 bases). The CDR3 runs to 16 residues. Per germline, CDR1 MNHEY and CDR2 SMNVEV (reference sequence). V was trimmed by 2 bases and J by 2 bases, leaving 15 bases between them.

The chain carries TRBV7-2 and TRBJ1-2, with 7 nucleotides matching TRBD1. The CDR3 is 15 residues long. V trimming: 1 base; J trimming: 6 bases; junction bases outside the gene matches: 8. Germline lookup yields CDR1 SGHTA and CDR2 FQGNSA. CDR3 sequence reads: CASSLGPGGSHGYTF. The CDR3 DNA follows: TGTGCCAGCAGCTTAGGGCCAGGGGGGAGTCATGGCTACACCTTC.

J is TRBJ1-6 and V is TRBV30; 7 bases match TRBD1. The trim removed 8 bases at V and 5 bases at J, leaving 3 bases unmatched. CDR3 size: 12 residues. Germline V gives CDR1 GTSNPN, CDR2 SVGIG (reference sequence). The CDR3 spells CARGTDNSPLHF. The CDR3, as DNA: TGTGCCCGCGGGACAGATAATTCACCCCTCCACTTT.

The chain employs TRBV5-1 and TRBJ2-5; TRBD1 matches 9 bases. V was clipped by 2 bases and J by 7 bases; unmatched bases: 6. CDR1 is SGHRS, CDR2 YFSETQ, per germline. CDR3 length: 14 residues. CDR3 residues: CASSFRDRAGTQYF. CDR3 bases: TGCGCCAGCAGCTTCCGGGACAGGGCCGGGACCCAGTACTTC.

The V gene is TRBV2, the J gene TRBJ1-1, with 7 bases that match TRBD1. This CDR3 is built from 15 residues. J gave up 0 bases and V 8 bases, and 9 bases lay outside the gene matches. Germline CDR1 is SNHLY and CDR2 is FYNNEI. The CDR3 region is CASVRDSPMNTEAFF. The CDR3 DNA reads TGTGCCAGCGTGCGGGACAGCCCCATGAACACTGAAGCTTTCTTT.

The chain uses TRBV4-1 and TRBJ2-3; D is undetermined. Trimming took off 4 bases at V and 6 bases at J, with 11 bases between the two ends. The CDR3 totals 13 residues. Germline-derived CDR1 and CDR2 are MGHRA and YSYEKL. The CDR3 DNA sequence: TGCGCCAGCAGCCCGGTGTCCCTGGATACGCAGTATTTT. Residues: CASSPVSLDTQYF.

CDR3 bases: TGCGCCAGCAGCCTGTGGGACAGTAACACTGAAGCTTTCTTT. Residues: CASSLWDSNTEAFF. This chain joins TRBV5-1 and TRBJ1-1; TRBD1 aligns across 7 bases. The germline V gene encodes CDR1 SGHRS and CDR2 YFSETQ. V trimming: 4 bases; J trimming: 2 bases; junction bases outside the gene matches: 5. The CDR3 runs to 14 residues.

The chain joins TRBV5-1 to TRBJ2-3, with TRBD2 identical over 10 bases. Losses at the gene ends were 4 bases for V and 2 bases for J; bases not matched to a gene: 4. The CDR3 extends over 15 amino acids. CDR1 and CDR2 (germline): SGHRS, YFSETQ. In DNA form, the CDR3 reads TGCGCCAGCAGCGCAGCGGGGGGGGTCACAGATACGCAGTATTTT. This sequence encodes CASSAAGGVTDTQYF. Combining the CDR3 with reference TRBV5-1 and TRBJ2-3 gives the whole variable domain KAGVTQTPRYLIKTRGQQVTLSCSPISGHRSVSWYQQTPGQGLQFLFEYFSETQRNKGNFPGRFSGRQFSNSRSEMNVSTLELGDSALYLCASSAAGGVTDTQYFGPGTRLTVL.

The chain is built from TRBV30 and TRBJ2-3, with TRBD2 matching over 10 bases. J was trimmed by 3 bases and V by 7 bases; bases with no gene match: 13. Germline CDR1 and CDR2: GTSNPN and SVGIG (reference sequence). There are 16 residues in the CDR3. CDR3 loop: CALSGGVGRDTDTQYF. CDR3 DNA sequence: TGTGCCTTAAGCGGGGGGGTAGGGAGAGATACAGATACGCAGTATTTT.

CDR3 region: CASSQRAQALIYEQYF. For the CDR3, the DNA is TGTGCCAGCAGCCAGCGGGCGCAGGCCCTAATATACGAGCAGTACTTC. V usage is TRBV7-9 and J usage is TRBJ2-7; maybe TRBD2 (6 bases). Trimming took 5 bases from V and 4 from J, leaving 21 bases between them. CDR1 is SEHNR and CDR2 is FQNEAQ in the germline V gene (reference sequence). The CDR3 runs 16 residues. The complete variable domain, with remaining parts taken from reference TRBV7-9 and TRBJ2-7, reads DTGVSQNPRHKITKRGQNVTFRCDPISEHNRLYWYRQTLGQGPEFLTYFQNEAQLEKSRLLSDRFSAERPKGSFSTLEIQRTEQGDSAMYLCASSQRAQALIYEQYFGPGTRLTVT.

The chain has TRBV7-3 and TRBJ2-3, with D possibly being TRBD2 (6 bases). CDR1 is SGHTA, CDR2 FQGTGA, per germline. This CDR3 contains 14 residues. V dropped 5 bases and J dropped 0 bases, with 9 bases sitting between them. As DNA, the CDR3 is TGTGCCAGCAGCCAAGGGACTAGCACAGATACGCAGTATTTT. Protein sequence: CASSQGTSTDTQYF.

The rearrangement joins TRBV2 to TRBJ1-3; D is uncertain. V lost 6 bases and J lost 2, with 8 bases in between. The CDR3 has 13 amino acids. Looked up from germline, CDR1 is SNHLY and CDR2 is FYNNEI. The CDR3 DNA is TGTGCCAGCAGCCCCTATGCTGGAAACACCATATATTTT. Translation gives CASSPYAGNTIYF.

The CDR3 here is CASSKGQGTYYGYTF. CDR3 DNA sequence: TGTGCCAGCAGCAAGGGACAGGGGACTTACTATGGCTACACCTTC. The chain links TRBV2 to TRBJ1-2; 10 positions match TRBD1. The V gene's germline CDR1 is SNHLY and CDR2 FYNNEI. CDR3 size: 15 residues. The junction had 7 bases not matched to a gene; V was cut back by 6 bases and J by 3 bases.

The chain links TRBV29-1 to TRBJ1-2; a weak D match, TRBD1 (5 bases). Germline V CDR1 and CDR2: SQVTM, ANQGSEA. The CDR3 consists of 13 residues. Trimming shortened V by 7 bases and J by 5 bases, and 17 bases separated the two germline ends. CDR3 loop: CSGFVGGRYGYTF. The CDR3 coding sequence is TGCAGCGGCTTTGTCGGGGGGAGGTATGGCTACACCTTC.

The chain employs TRBV5-1 and TRBJ2-5, with no clear D. Trimming shortened V by 1 base and J by 2 bases, and 9 bases separated the two germline ends. Germline values: CDR1 SGHRS, CDR2 YFSETQ. There are 14 residues in the CDR3. CDR3 in DNA: TGCGCCAGCAGCTTGATGTCAGTACAAGAGACCCAGTACTTC. This codes for CASSLMSVQETQYF. Full variable domain (remainder filled in from reference TRBV5-1 and TRBJ2-5): KAGVTQTPRYLIKTRGQQVTLSCSPISGHRSVSWYQQTPGQGLQFLFEYFSETQRNKGNFPGRFSGRQFSNSRSEMNVSTLELGDSALYLCASSLMSVQETQYFGPGTRLLVL.